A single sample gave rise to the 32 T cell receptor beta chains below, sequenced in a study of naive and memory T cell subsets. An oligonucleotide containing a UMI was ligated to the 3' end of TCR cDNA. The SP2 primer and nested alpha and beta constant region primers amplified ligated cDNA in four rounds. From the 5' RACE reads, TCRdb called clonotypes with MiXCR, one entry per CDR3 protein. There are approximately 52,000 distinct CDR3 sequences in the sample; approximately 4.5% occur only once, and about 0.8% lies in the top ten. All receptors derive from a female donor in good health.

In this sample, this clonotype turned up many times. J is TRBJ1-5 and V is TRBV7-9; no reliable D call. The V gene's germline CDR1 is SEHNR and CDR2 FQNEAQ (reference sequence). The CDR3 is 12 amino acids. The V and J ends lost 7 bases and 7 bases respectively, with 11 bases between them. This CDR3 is CASTAGNQPQHF. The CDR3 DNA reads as TGTGCCAGCACCGCGGGGAACCAGCCCCAGCATTTT. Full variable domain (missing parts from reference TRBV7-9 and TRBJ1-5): DTGVSQNPRHKITKRGQNVTFRCDPISEHNRLYWYRQTLGQGPEFLTYFQNEAQLEKSRLLSDRFSAERPKGSFSTLEIQRTEQGDSAMYLCASTAGNQPQHFGDGTRLSIL.

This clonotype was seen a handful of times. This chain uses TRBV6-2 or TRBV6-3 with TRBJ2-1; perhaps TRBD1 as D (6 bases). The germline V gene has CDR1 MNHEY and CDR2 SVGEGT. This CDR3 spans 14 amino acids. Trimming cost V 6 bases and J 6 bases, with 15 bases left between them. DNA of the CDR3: TGTGCCAGCAGCCTCAGGGGTGTCTTCAATGAGCAGTTCTTC. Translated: CASSLRGVFNEQFF.

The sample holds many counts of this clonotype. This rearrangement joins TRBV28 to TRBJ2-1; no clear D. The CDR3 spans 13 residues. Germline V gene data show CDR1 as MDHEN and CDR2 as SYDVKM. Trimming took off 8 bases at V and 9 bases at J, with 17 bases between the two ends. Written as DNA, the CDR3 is TGTGCCAGCCTAGGGCGGTTATCGGGTGAGCAGTTCTTC. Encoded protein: CASLGRLSGEQFF. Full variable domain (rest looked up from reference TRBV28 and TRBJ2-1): DVKVTQSSRYLVKRTGEKVFLECVQDMDHENMFWYRQDPGLGLRLIYFSYDVKMKEKGDIPEGYSVSREKKERFSLILESASTNQTSMYLCASLGRLSGEQFFGPGTRLTVL.

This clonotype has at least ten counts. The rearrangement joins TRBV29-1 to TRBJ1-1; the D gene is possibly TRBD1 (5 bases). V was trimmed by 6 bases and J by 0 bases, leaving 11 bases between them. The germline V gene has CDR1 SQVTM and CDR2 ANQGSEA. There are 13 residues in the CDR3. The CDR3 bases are TGCAGCGTGAGGGGAAGCATGAACACTGAAGCTTTCTTT. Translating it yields CSVRGSMNTEAFF.

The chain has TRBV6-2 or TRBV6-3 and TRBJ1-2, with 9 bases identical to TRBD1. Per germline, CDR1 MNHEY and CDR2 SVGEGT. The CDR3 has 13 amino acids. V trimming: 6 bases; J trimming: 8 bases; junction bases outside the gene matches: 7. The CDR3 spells CASRQQGAGGYTF. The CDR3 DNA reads TGTGCCAGCAGACAACAGGGGGCTGGCGGCTACACCTTC.

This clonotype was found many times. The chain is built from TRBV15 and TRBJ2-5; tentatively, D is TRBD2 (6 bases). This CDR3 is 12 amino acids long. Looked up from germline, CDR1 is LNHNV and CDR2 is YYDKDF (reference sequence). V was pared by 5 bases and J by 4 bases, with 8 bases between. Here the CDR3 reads CATSPGRETQYF. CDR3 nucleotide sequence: TGTGCCACCAGCCCCGGGAGAGAGACCCAGTACTTC.

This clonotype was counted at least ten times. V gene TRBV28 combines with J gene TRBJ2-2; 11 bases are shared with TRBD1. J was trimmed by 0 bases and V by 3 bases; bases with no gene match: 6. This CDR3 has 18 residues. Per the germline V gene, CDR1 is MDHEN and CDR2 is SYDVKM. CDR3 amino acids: CASSFGQGAFANTGELFF. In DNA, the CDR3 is TGTGCCAGCAGTTTCGGACAGGGGGCCTTCGCGAACACCGGGGAGCTGTTTTTT. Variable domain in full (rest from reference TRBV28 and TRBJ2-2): DVKVTQSSRYLVKRTGEKVFLECVQDMDHENMFWYRQDPGLGLRLIYFSYDVKMKEKGDIPEGYSVSREKKERFSLILESASTNQTSMYLCASSFGQGAFANTGELFFGEGSRLTVL.

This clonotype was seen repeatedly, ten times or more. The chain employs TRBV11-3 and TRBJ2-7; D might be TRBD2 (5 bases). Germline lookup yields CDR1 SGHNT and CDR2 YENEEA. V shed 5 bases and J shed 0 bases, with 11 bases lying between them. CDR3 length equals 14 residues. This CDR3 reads CASSPGIHSYEQYF. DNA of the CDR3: TGTGCCAGCAGCCCCGGGATCCACTCCTACGAGCAGTACTTC.

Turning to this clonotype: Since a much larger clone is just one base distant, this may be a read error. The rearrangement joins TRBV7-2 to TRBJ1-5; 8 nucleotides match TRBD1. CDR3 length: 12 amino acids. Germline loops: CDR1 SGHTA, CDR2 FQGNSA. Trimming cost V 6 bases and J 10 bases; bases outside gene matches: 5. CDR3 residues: CASSSGGFPQHF. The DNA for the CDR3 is TGTGCCAGCAGTTCAGGGGGCTTCCCCCAGCATTTT.

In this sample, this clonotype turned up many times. The CDR3 protein is CSALGLAGGYTQYF. DNA for the CDR3: TGCAGTGCCCTAGGACTAGCAGGTGGTTATACGCAGTATTTT. The chain combines TRBV20-1 with TRBJ2-3, with 8 nucleotides matching TRBD2. The CDR3 runs 14 residues. Per the germline V gene, CDR1 is DFQATT and CDR2 is SNEGSKA (reference sequence). Unmatched junction bases numbered 12, after V lost 6 bases and J lost 7 bases.

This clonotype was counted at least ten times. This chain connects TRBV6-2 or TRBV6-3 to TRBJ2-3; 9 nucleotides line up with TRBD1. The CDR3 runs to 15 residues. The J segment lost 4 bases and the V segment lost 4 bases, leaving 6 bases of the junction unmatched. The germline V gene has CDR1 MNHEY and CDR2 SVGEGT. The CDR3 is CASSSWTGVADTQYF. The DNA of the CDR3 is TGTGCCAGCAGTTCATGGACAGGGGTGGCAGATACGCAGTATTTT.

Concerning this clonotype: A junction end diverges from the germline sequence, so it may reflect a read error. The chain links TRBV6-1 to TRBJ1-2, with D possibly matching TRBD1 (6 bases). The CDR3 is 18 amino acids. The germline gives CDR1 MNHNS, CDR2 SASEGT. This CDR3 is CASSARLPTGGRSYGDTF. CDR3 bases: TGTGCCAGCAGTGCCAGACTCCCGACAGGAGGGAGATCCTATGGCGACACCTTC.

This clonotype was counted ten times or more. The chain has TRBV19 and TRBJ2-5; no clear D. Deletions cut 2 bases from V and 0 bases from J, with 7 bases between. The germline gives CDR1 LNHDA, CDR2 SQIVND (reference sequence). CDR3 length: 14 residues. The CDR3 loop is CASSIMSNQETQYF. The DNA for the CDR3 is TGTGCCAGTAGTATAATGAGCAACCAAGAGACCCAGTACTTC.

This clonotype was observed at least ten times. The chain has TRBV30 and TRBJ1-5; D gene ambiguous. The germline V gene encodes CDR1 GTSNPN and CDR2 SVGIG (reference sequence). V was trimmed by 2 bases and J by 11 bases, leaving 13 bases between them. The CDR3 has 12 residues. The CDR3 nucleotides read TGTGCCTGGAGTACCTCGGACTGGGCCCAGCATTTT. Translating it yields CAWSTSDWAQHF.

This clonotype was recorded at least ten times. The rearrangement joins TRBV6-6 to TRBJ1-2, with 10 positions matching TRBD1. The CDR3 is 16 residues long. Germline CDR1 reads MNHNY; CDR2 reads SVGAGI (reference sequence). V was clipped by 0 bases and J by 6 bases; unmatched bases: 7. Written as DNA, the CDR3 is TGTGCCAGCAGTTACTCGGGGGACAGGGGAAGTAATGGCTACACCTTC. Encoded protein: CASSYSGDRGSNGYTF.

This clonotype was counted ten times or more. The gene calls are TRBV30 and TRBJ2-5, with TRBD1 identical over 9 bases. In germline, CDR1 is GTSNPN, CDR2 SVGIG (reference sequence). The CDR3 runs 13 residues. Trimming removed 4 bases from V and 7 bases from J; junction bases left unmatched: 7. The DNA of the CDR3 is TGTGCCTGGACCCGACAGGGGGGAGGGACCCAGTACTTC. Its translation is CAWTRQGGGTQYF.

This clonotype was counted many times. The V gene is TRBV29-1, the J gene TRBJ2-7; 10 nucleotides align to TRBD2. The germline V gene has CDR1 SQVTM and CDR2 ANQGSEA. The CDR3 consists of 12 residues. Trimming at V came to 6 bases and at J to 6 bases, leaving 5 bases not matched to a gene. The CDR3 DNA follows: TGCAGCGTGCAGACTAGCGGGCCCGAGCAGTACTTC. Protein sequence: CSVQTSGPEQYF.

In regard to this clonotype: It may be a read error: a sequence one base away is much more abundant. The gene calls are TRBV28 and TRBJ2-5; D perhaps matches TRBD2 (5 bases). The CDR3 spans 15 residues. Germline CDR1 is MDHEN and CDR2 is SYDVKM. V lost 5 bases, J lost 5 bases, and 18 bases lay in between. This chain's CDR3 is CASSPRAALRETQYF. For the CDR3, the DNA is TGTGCCAGCAGTCCCCGAGCGGCCTTGCGTGAGACCCAGTACTTC. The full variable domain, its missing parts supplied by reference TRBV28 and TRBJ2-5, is DVKVTQSSRYLVKRTGEKVFLECVQDMDHENMFWYRQDPGLGLRLIYFSYDVKMKEKGDIPEGYSVSREKKERFSLILESASTNQTSMYLCASSPRAALRETQYFGPGTRLLVL.

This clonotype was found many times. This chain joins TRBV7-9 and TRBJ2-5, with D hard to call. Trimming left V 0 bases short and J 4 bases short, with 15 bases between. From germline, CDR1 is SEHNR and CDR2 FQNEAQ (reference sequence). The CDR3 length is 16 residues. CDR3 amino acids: CASSLAGTSTGETQYF. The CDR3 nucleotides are TGTGCCAGCAGCTTAGCGGGAACTTCGACGGGAGAGACCCAGTACTTC.

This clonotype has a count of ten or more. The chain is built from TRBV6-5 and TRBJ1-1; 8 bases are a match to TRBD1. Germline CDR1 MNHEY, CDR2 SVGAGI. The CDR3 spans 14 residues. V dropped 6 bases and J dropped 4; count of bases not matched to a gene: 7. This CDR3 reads CASSKQGAITEAFF. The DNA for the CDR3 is TGTGCCAGCAGCAAGCAGGGGGCTATCACTGAAGCTTTCTTT.

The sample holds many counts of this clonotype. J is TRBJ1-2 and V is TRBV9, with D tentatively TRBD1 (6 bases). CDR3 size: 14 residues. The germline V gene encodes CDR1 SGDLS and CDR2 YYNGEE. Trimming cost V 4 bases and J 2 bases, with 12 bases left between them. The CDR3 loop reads CASSPFQGNYGYTF. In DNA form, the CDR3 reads TGTGCCAGCAGCCCGTTCCAGGGGAACTATGGCTACACCTTC. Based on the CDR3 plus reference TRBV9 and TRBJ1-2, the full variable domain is DSGVTQTPKHLITATGQRVTLRCSPRSGDLSVYWYQQSLDQGLQFLIQYYNGEERAKGNILERFSAQQFPDLHSELNLSSLELGDSALYFCASSPFQGNYGYTFGSGTRLTVV.

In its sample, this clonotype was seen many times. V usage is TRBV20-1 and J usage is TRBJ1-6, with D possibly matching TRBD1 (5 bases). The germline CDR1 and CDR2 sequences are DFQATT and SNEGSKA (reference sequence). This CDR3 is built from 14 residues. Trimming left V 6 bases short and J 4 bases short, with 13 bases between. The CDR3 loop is CSAGVVVYNSPLHF. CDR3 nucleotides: TGCAGTGCGGGGGTTGTGGTATATAATTCACCCCTCCACTTT.

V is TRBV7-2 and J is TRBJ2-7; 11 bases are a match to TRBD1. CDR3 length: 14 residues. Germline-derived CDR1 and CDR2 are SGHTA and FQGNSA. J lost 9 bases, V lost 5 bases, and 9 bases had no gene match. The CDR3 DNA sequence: TGTGCCAGCAGCCACGGGACAGGGGGGCTGGGGCAGTACTTC. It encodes CASSHGTGGLGQYF. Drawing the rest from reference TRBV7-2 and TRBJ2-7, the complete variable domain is GAGVSQSPSNKVTEKGKDVELRCDPISGHTALYWYRQSLGQGLEFLIYFQGNSAPDKSGLPSDRFSAERTGGSVSTLTIQRTQQEDSAVYLCASSHGTGGLGQYFGPGTRLTVT.

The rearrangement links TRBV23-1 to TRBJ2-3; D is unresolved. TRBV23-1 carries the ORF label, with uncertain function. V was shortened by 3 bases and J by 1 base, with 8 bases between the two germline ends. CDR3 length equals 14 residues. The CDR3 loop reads CASSHRAGTDTQYF. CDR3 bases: TGCGCCAGCAGTCACCGGGCAGGCACAGATACGCAGTATTTT.

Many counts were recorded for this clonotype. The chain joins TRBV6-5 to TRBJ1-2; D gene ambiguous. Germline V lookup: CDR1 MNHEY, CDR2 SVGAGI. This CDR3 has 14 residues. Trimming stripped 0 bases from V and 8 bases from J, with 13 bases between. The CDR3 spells CASSYSRREGGYTF. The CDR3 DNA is TGTGCCAGCAGTTACTCACGGAGGGAGGGCGGCTACACCTTC.

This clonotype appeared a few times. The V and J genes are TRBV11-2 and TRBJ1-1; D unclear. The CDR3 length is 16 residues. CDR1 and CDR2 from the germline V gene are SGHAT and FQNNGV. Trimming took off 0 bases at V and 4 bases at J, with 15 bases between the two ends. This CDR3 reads CASSLEALGRSTEAFF. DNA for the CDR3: TGTGCCAGCAGCTTAGAAGCACTGGGCCGAAGCACTGAAGCTTTCTTT.

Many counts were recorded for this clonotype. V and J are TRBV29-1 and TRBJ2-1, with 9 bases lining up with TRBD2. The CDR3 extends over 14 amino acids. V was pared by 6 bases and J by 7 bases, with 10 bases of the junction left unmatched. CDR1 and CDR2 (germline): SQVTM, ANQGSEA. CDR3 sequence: CSVRKLAGLNEQFF. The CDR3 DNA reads TGCAGCGTCAGAAAACTAGCGGGTCTTAATGAGCAGTTCTTC.

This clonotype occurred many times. Here the CDR3 reads CASRETGLSTGELFF. The CDR3 DNA reads TGTGCCAGCAGAGAGACAGGGCTGTCCACCGGGGAGCTGTTTTTT. This chain links TRBV28 with TRBJ2-2; 7 nucleotides match TRBD1. Germline V gene data show CDR1 as MDHEN and CDR2 as SYDVKM. Trimming at V came to 6 bases and at J to 4 bases, leaving 8 bases not matched to a gene. The CDR3 totals 15 residues.

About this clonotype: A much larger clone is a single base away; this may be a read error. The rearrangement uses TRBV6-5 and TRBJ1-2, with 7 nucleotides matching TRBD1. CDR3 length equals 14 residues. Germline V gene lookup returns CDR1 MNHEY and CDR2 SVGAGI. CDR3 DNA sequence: TGTGCCAGCAATCGGGACAGCTCGAACTATGGCGACACCTTC. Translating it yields CASNRDSSNYGDTF.

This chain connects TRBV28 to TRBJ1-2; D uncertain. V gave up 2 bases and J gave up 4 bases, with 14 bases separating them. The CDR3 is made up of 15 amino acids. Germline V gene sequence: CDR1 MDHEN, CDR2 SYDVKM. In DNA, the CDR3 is TGTGCCAGCAGTTTAAGTTTGAGGTTAGCCTATGGCTACACCTTC. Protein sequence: CASSLSLRLAYGYTF.

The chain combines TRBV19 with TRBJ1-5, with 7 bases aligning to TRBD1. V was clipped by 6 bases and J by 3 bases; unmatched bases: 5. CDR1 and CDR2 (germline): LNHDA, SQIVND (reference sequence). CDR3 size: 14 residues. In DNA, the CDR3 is TGTGCCAGTAGCAGGGGACAGCCCAATCAGCCCCAGCATTTT. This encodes CASSRGQPNQPQHF.

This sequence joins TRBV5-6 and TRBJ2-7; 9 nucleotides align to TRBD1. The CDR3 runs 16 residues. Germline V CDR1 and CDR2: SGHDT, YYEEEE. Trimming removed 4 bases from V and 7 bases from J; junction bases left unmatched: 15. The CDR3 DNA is TGTGCCAGCAGCCCAATAACCCCGGGACAGGGAAGGGAGCAGTACTTC. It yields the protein CASSPITPGQGREQYF.